This T cell receptor beta chain was profiled in a study of graft-versus-host responses after intestinal transplantation. Study summary: As for transplant type, recipients had multivisceral, liver-intestinal, or isolated intestinal grafts. Every one of the recipients received anti-thymocyte globulin induction and afterwards took tacrolimus and steroids for roughly three years. Study-level findings and limits: Some patients had graft-donor T cell macrochimerism, and their allografts showed high graft-versus-host to host-versus-graft clonal ratios. GvH clones surfaced in recipient marrow, some emerging earlier in ileum or blood.

V trimming: 0 bases; J trimming: 11 bases; junction bases outside the gene matches: 4. CDR1 MNHNS and CDR2 SASEGT come from the germline V gene. The CDR3 spans 13 residues. Points on this clone: Its antigen is currently unknown.

This table comes from immunoSEQ multiplex PCR, and its TCRdb copy is limited to in-frame clones, with some not included. In the table there are 35,000 to 40,000 clones, 75% to 90% of which are singletons. The sequencing here drew on PBMCs, taken 1,000 to 1,300 days after transplant. The TCR was taken from a human patient who received an intestinal transplant, so some T cells may come from the graft donor. J is TRBJ2-4 and V is TRBV6-1, with TRBD1 matching over 7 bases. CDR3 amino acids: CASSEAGTAVQYF. As DNA, the CDR3 is TGTGCCAGCAGTGAAGCTGGGACAGCCGTTCAGTACTTC.